Below, 5 T cell receptor beta chains from the same sample are listed, as sequenced in a study of blood T cell repertoires in COVID-19. Data came from immunoSEQ multiplex PCR; TCRdb stores just in-frame clones and leaves some out. Of 35,000 to 45,000 clones in the sample, 75% to 90% are singletons; the top ten hold around two fifths. The specimen sequenced was peripheral blood. These receptors all stem from a human donor in a cohort sampled during active or convalescent COVID-19. The donor label of this sample is uncertain.

This chain uses TRBV24-1 with TRBJ1-2, with a weak D call TRBD1 (5 bases). The CDR3 extends over 14 amino acids. Per germline, CDR1 KGHDR and CDR2 SFDVKD. The V end was cut by 4 bases, the J end by 4 bases, with 12 bases between. The CDR3 sequence: CATSDPTGGYGYTF. CDR3 nucleotide sequence: TGTGCCACCAGTGACCCGACCGGGGGCTATGGCTACACCTTC.

This sequence joins TRBV9 and TRBJ2-2; D remains ambiguous. The CDR3 extends over 14 amino acids. Trimming left V 4 bases short and J 5 bases short, with 12 bases between. Germline loops: CDR1 SGDLS, CDR2 YYNGEE. The CDR3 sequence: CASSPHTRTGELFF. The CDR3 DNA follows: TGTGCCAGCAGCCCACACACCCGAACCGGGGAGCTGTTTTTT.

This clone was observed a handful of times. This chain uses TRBV9 with TRBJ2-1, with 9 bases fitting TRBD2. CDR1 SGDLS and CDR2 YYNGEE come from the germline V gene. V was clipped by 4 bases and J by 6 bases; unmatched bases: 11. The CDR3 sequence is 16 residues long. CDR3 residues: CASSPQALAGINEQFF. The CDR3 bases are TGTGCCAGCAGCCCACAGGCACTAGCGGGCATCAATGAGCAGTTCTTC.

The chain recombines TRBV5-5 with TRBJ2-1; tentative D call: TRBD2 (6 bases). The CDR3 extends over 15 amino acids. CDR1 is SGHKS and CDR2 is YYEKEE in the germline V gene (reference sequence). Trimming removed 1 base at V and 6 bases at J, with 14 bases between. In DNA form, the CDR3 reads TGTGCCAGCAGCTTGTGGCCCCCAGCGGGCAATGAGCAGTTCTTC. It is translated as CASSLWPPAGNEQFF.

The chain couples TRBV19 to TRBJ1-2; D is unclear. Per germline, CDR1 LNHDA and CDR2 SQIVND (reference sequence). Trimming shortened V by 7 bases and J by 8 bases, and 17 bases separated the two germline ends. The CDR3 totals 13 residues. This chain's CDR3 is CASKGLRVDGYTF. The CDR3 nucleotides read TGTGCCAGTAAGGGCCTGAGGGTGGACGGCTACACCTTC.